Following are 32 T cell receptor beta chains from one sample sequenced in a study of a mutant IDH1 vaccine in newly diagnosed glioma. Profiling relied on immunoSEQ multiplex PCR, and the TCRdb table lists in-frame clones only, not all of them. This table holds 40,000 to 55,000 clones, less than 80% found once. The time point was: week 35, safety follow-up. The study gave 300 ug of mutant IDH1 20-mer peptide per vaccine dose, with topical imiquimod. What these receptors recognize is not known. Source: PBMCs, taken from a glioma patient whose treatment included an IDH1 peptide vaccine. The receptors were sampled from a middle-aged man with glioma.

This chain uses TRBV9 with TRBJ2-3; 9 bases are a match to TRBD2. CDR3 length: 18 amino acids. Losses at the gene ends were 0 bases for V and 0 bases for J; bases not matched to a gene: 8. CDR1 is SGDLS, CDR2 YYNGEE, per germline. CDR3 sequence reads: CASSVVSGLAASTDTQYF. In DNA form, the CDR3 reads TGTGCCAGCAGCGTAGTTTCGGGACTAGCCGCTAGCACAGATACGCAGTATTTT.

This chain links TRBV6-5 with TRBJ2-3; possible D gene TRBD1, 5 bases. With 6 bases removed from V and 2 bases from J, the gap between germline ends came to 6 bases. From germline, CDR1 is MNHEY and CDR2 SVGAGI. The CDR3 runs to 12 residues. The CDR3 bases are TGTGCCAGCAGCGGACACACAGATACGCAGTATTTT. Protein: CASSGHTDTQYF.

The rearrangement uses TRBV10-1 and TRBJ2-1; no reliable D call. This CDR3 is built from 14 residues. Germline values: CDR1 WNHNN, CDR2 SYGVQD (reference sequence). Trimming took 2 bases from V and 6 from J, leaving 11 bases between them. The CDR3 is CASSEGFEINEQFF. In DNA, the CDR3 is TGCGCCAGCAGTGAGGGCTTTGAAATCAATGAGCAGTTCTTC.

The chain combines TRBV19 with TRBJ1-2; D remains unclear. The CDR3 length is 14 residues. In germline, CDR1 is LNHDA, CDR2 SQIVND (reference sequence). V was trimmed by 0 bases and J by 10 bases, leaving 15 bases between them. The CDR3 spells CASSIDRIGSSYTF. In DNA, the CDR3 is TGTGCCAGTAGTATAGATCGGATCGGCTCATCCTACACCTTC.

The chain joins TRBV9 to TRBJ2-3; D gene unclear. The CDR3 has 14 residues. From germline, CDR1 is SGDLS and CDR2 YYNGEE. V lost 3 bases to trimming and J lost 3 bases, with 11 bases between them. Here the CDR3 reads CASSGRWATDTQYF. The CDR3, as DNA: TGTGCCAGCAGCGGACGGTGGGCGACAGATACGCAGTATTTT.

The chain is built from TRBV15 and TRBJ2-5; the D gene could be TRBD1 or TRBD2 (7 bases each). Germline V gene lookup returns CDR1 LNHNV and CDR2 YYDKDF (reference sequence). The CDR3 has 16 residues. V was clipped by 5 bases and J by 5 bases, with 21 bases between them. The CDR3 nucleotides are TGTGCCACCAGCCCCAGACCCACCAGGGGGGGTGAGACCCAGTACTTC. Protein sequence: CATSPRPTRGGETQYF.

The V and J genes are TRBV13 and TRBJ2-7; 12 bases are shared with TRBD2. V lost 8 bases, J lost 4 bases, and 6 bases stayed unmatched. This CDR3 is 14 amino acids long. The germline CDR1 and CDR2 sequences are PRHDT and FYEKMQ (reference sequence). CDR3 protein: CASETSGRSYEQYF. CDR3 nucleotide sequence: TGTGCCAGCGAGACTAGCGGGAGATCGTACGAGCAGTACTTC.

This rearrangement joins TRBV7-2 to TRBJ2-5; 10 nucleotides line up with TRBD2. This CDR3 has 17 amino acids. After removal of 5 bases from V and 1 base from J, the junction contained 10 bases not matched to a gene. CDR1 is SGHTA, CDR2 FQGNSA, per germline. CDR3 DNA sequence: TGTGCCAGCAGCCCCCCTAGCGGGAGAAGAGGCCAAGAGACCCAGTACTTC. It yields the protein CASSPPSGRRGQETQYF.

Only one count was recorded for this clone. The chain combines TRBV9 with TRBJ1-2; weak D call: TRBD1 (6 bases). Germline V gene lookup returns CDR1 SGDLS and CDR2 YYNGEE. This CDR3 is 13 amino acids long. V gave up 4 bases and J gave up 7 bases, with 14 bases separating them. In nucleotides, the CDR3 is TGTGCCAGCAGCATTACAGGGACCCGTGGCTACACCTTC. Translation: CASSITGTRGYTF.

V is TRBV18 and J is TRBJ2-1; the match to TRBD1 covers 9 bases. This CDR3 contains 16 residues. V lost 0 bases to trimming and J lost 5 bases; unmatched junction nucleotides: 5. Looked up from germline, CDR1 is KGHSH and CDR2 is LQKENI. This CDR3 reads CASSPPTGQGNNEQFF. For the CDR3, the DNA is TGTGCCAGCTCACCACCCACGGGACAGGGAAACAATGAGCAGTTCTTC.

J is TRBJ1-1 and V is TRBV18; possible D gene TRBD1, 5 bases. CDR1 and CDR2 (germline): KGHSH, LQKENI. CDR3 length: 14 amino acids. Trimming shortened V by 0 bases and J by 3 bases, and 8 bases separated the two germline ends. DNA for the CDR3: TGTGCCAGCTCACCACCAGGGGCGGACACTGAAGCTTTCTTT. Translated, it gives CASSPPGADTEAFF.

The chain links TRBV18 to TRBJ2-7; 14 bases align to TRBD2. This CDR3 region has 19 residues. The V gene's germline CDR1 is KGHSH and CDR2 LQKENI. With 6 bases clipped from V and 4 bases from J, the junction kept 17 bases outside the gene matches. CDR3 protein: CASSPTIQTSGRALYEQYF. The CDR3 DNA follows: TGTGCCAGCTCTCCAACCATACAGACTAGCGGGAGGGCCTTATACGAGCAGTACTTC.

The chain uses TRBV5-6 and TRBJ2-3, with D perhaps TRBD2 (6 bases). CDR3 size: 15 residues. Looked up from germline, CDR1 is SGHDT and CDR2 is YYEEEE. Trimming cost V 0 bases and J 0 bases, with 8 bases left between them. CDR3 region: CASSLGGGSTDTQYF. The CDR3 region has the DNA TGTGCCAGCAGCTTGGGCGGAGGGAGCACAGATACGCAGTATTTT.

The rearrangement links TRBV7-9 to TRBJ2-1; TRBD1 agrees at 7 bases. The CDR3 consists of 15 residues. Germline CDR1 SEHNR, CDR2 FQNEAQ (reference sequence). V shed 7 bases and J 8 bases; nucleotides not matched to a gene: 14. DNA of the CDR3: TGTGCCAGCACCCCCCTGGGTAGAGGGGGCGATGAGCAGTTCTTC. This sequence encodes CASTPLGRGGDEQFF.

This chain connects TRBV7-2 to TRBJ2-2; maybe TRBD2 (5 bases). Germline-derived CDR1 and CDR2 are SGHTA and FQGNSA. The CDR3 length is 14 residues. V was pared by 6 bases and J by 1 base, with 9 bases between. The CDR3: CASRRRGNTGELFF. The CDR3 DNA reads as TGTGCCAGCAGACGACGGGGGAACACCGGGGAGCTGTTTTTT.

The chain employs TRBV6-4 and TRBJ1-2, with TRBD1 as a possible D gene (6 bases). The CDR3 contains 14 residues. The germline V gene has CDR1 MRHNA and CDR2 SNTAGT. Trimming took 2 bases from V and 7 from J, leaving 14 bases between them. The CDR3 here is CASSDTAGGRGYTF. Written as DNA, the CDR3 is TGTGCCAGCAGTGACACAGCGGGGGGCCGTGGCTACACCTTC.

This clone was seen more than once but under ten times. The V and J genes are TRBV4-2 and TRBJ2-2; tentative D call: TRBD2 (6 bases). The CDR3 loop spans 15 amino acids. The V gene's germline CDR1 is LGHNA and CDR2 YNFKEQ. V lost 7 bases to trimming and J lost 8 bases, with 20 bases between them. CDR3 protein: CASTRDLASRGELFF. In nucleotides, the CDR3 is TGTGCCAGCACCCGAGATCTAGCGTCCAGGGGGGAGCTGTTTTTT.

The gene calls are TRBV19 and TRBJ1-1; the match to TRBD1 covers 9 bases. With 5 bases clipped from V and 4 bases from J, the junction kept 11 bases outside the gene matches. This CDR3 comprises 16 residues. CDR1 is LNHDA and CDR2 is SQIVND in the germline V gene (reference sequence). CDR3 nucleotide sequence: TGTGCCAGTAGTTTCGGCCGACAGGGGGGTAGCACTGAAGCTTTCTTT. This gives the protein CASSFGRQGGSTEAFF.

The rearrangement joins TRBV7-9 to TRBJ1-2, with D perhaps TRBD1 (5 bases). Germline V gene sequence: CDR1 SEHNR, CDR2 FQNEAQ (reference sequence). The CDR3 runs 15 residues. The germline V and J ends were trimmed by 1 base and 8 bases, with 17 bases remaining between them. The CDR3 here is CASSLVLSRGDGYTF. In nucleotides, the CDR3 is TGTGCCAGCAGCTTAGTGTTATCTAGAGGGGACGGCTACACCTTC.

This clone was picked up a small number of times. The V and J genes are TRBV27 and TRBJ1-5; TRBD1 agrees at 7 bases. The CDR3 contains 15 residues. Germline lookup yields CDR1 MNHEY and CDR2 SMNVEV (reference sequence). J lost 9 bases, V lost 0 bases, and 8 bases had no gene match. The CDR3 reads CASSLSDRLGSPQHF. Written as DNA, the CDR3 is TGTGCCAGCAGTTTATCGGACAGGTTGGGATCGCCCCAGCATTTT.

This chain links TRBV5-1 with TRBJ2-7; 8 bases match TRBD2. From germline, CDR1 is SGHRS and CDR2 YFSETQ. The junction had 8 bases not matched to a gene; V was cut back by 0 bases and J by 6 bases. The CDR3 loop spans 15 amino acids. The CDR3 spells CASSLGGAGEAEQYF. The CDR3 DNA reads TGCGCCAGCAGCTTGGGAGGAGCGGGAGAAGCCGAGCAGTACTTC.

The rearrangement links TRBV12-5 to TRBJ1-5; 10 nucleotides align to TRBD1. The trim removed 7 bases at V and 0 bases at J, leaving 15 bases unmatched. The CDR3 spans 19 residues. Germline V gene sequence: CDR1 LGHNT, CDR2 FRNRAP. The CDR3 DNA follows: TGTGCTAGTGCTACCATATTGGGACAGGGGTTACATAGCAATCAGCCCCAGCATTTT. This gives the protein CASATILGQGLHSNQPQHF.

DNA for the CDR3: TGTGCCATAAACGAGCGGGAGTACGAGACCCAGTACTTC. This encodes CAINEREYETQYF. V and J are TRBV10-3 and TRBJ2-5; 8 positions match TRBD2. V shed 9 bases and J 5 bases; nucleotides not matched to a gene: 8. The germline V gene encodes CDR1 ENHRY and CDR2 SYGVKD. The CDR3 has 13 amino acids.

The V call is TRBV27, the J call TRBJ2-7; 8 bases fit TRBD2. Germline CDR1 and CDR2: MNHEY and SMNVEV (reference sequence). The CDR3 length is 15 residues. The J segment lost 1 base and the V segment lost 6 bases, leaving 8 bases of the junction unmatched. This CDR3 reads CASSRRSGSSYEQYV. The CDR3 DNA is TGTGCCAGCAGCCGCCGGAGCGGGAGTTCCTACGAGCAGTACGTC.

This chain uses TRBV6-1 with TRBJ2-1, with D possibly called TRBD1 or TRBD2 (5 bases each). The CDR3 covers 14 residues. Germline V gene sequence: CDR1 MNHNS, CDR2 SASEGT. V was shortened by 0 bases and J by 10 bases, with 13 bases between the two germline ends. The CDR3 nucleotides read TGTGCCAGCAGTGAAGCCCGGGACCCCAGGGAGCAGTTCTTC. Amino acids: CASSEARDPREQFF.

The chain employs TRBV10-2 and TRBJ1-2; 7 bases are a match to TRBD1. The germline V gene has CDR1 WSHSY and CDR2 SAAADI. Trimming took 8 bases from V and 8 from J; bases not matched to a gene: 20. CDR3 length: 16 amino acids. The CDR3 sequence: CASSRGVSQALDGYTF. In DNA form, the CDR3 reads TGCGCCAGCTCCAGGGGGGTTTCACAGGCTTTGGACGGCTACACCTTC.

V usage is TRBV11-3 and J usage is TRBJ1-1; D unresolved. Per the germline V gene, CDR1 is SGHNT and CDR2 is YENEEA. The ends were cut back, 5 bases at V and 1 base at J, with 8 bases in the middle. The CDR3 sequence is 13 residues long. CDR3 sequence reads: CASSPGGNTEAFF. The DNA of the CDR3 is TGTGCCAGCAGCCCCGGCGGGAACACTGAAGCTTTCTTT.

CDR3 sequence reads: CASSSTRGLAGDTQYF. The CDR3 region has the DNA TGTGCCAGCAGCTCGACTCGGGGACTAGCGGGAGATACGCAGTATTTT. This chain joins TRBV11-2 and TRBJ2-3, with 12 positions matching TRBD2. Germline trimming cut 4 bases from V and 5 bases from J; bases unmatched to any gene: 7. Germline V gene data show CDR1 as SGHAT and CDR2 as FQNNGV. The CDR3 runs to 16 residues.

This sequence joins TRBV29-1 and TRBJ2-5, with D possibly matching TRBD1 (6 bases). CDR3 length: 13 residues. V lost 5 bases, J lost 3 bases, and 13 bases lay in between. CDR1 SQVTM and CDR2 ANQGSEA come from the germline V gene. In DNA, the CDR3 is TGCAGCGTTACTCCCGGGACAAAAGAGACCCAGTACTTC. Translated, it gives CSVTPGTKETQYF.

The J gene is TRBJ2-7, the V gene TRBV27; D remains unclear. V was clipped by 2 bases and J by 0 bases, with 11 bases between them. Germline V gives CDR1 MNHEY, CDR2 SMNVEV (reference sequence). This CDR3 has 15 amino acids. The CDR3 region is CASSLNLPGSYEQYF. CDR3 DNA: TGTGCCAGCAGTTTAAATTTACCGGGCTCCTACGAGCAGTACTTC.

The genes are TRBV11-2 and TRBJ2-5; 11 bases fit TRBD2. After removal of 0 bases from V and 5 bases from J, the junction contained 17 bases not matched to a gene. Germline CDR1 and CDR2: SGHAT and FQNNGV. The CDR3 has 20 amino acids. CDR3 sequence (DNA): TGTGCCAGCAGCTTAGATCTAGGGGGACTAGCGGACCCTGTTGTGGAGACCCAGTACTTC. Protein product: CASSLDLGGLADPVVETQYF. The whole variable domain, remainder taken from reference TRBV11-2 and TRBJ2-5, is EAGVAQSPRYKIIEKRQSVAFWCNPISGHATLYWYQQILGQGPKLLIQFQNNGVVDDSQLPKDRFSAERLKGVDSTLKIQPAKLEDSAVYLCASSLDLGGLADPVVETQYFGPGTRLLVL.

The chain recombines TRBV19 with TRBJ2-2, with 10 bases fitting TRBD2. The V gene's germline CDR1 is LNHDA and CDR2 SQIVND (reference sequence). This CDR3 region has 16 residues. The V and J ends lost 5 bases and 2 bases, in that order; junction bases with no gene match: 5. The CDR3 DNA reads TGTGCCAGTAGTTCAACTAGCGGGGATAACACCGGGGAGCTGTTTTTT. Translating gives CASSSTSGDNTGELFF.